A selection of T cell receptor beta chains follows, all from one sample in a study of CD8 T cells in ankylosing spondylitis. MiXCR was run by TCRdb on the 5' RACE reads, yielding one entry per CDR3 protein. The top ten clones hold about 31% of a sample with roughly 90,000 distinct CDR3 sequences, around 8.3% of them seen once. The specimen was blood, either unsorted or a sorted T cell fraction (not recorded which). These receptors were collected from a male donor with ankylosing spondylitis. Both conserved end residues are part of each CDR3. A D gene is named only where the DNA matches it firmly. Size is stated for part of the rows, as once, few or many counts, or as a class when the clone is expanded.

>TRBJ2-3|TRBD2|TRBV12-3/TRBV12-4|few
TGTGCCAGCTTGCTAGCGGGATACACAGATACGCAGTATTTT
CASLLAGYTDTQYF
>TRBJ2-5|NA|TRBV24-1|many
TGTGCCACCAGTGATGGGAAAGAGACCCAGTACTTC
CATSDGKETQYF
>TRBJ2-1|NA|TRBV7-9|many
TGTGCCAGCAGCATAGTAGCCGATGAGCAGTTCTTC
CASSIVADEQFF
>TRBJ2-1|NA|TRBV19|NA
TGTGCCAGTAGTGGGTTTGGCTCCTACAATGAGCAGTTCTTC
CASSGFGSYNEQFF
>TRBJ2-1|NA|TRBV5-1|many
TGCGCCAGCAGCCTCACTAGCTTTTCCTCCTACAATGAGCAGTTCTTC
CASSLTSFSSYNEQFF
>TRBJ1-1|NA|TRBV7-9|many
TGTGCCAGCAGCTTAACGCAGCCATTTGAAGCTTTCTTT
CASSLTQPFEAFF
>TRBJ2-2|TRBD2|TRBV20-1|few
TGCAGTGCCCTCCTTGGGGGGGCGAACACCGGGGAGCTGTTTTTT
CSALLGGANTGELFF
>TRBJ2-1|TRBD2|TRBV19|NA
TGTGCCAGTAGGACTAGCGAGTACAATGAGCAGTTCTTC
CASRTSEYNEQFF
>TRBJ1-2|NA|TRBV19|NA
TGTGCCAGTAGCCAAGGACAAGCTAACTATGGCTACACCTTC
CASSQGQANYGYTF
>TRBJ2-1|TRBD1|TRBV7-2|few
TGTGCCAGCAGCTTGACAGGGGATTACTACAATGAGCAGTTCTTC
CASSLTGDYYNEQFF
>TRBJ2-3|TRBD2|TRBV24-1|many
TGTGCCACTCGGGGGGGCGCGGGCACAGATACGCAGTATTTT
CATRGGAGTDTQYF
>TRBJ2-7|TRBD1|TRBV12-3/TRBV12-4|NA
TGTGCCAGCAGTTTAGCGCGGACAGGGCTCATCCCTTTGGGGTCGGGCGAGCAGTACTTC
CASSLARTGLIPLGSGEQYF
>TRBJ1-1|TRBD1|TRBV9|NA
TGTGCCAGCAGCGTAGCCAGACAGGGTGGGGCCGAAGCTTTCTTT
CASSVARQGGAEAFF
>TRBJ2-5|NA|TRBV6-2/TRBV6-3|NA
TGTGCCAGCAGTTCGGCTAGCCGGCAAGAGACCCAGTACTTC
CASSSASRQETQYF
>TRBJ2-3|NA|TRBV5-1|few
TGCGCCAGCAGCACCTACCATAGCGGAACCAGCACAGATACGCAGTATTTT
CASSTYHSGTSTDTQYF
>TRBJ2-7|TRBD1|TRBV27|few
TGTGCCAGCAGTTTGATCCAGGGGGCATCGGACGAGCAGTACTTC
CASSLIQGASDEQYF
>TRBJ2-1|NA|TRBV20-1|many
TGCAGTGCTACCACCCAAATCCCCTCCTACAATGAGCAGTTCTTC
CSATTQIPSYNEQFF
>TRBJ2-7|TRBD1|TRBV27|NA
TGTGCCAGCAGTTTATCTGGACAGGGGGTTTCCTACGAGCAGTACTTC
CASSLSGQGVSYEQYF
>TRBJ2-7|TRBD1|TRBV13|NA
TGTGCCAGCAGCTTGGACCGGGACAGGGTTGGGGAGCAGTACTTC
CASSLDRDRVGEQYF
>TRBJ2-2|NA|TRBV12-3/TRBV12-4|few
TGTGCCAGCAGTTCGTCGTACAGGGCAACCGGGGAGCTGTTTTTT
CASSSSYRATGELFF
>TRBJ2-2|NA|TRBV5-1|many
TGCGCCAGCAGCTCCTCCCGGACCGGGGAGCTGTTTTTT
CASSSSRTGELFF
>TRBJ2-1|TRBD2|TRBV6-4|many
TGTGCCAGCAGTGACTGGTGGCTAGCGGGAGAGGGATCCTACAATGAGCAGTTCTTC
CASSDWWLAGEGSYNEQFF
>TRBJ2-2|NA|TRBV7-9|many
TGTGCTAGTACCCCGGGGGAAGTCGGGGAGCTGTTTTTT
CASTPGEVGELFF
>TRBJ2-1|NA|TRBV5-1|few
TGCGCCAGCAGAACTAGCTACAATGAGCAGTTCTTC
CASRTSYNEQFF
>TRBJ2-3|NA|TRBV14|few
TGTGCCAGCAGCCAAGAGACAGATACGCAGTATTTT
CASSQETDTQYF
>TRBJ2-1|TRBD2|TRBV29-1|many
TGCAGCGTCTTCGGACTAGCGGGAACCAATGAGCAGTTCTTC
CSVFGLAGTNEQFF
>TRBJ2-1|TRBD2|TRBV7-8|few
TGTGCCAGCCGGGCTAGCGGGAGCTATGAGCAGTTCTTC
CASRASGSYEQFF
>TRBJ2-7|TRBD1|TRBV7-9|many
TGTGCCAGCAGCCCCACCCAAACAGGGGGCTACGAGCAGTACTTC
CASSPTQTGGYEQYF
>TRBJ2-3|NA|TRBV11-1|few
TGTGCCAGCAGCTTACGCGGGACTCAAACTGGGGGCACAGATACGCAGTATTTT
CASSLRGTQTGGTDTQYF
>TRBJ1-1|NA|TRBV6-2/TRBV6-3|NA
TGTGCCAGCAGTTACAAGGAGAACACTGAAGCTTTCTTT
CASSYKENTEAFF
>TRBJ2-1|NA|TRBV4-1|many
TGCGCCAGCAGCCGAGGGGGACCCTACAATGAGCAGTTCTTC
CASSRGGPYNEQFF
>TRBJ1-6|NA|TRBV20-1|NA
TGCAGTGCTAGGCCTCAAGGGTCCGCTGGAGCCCCTAATTCACCCCTCCACTTT
CSARPQGSAGAPNSPLHF
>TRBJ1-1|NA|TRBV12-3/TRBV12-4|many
TGTGCCAGCAGGACCCTCGCCATGGAAGCTTTCTTT
CASRTLAMEAFF
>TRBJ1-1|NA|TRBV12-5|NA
TGTGCTAGTGGGCTCTCCCAGGACACTGAAGCTTTCTTT
CASGLSQDTEAFF
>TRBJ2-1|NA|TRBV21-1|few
TGTGCCAGCAGCAATCGTTTTACGAATGAGCAGTTCTTC
CASSNRFTNEQFF
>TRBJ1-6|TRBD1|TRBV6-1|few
TGTGCCAGCATCAGGGGGTTAAGGGGGAATTCACCCCTCCACTTT
CASIRGLRGNSPLHF
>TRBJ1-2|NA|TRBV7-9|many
TGTGCCAGCAGCCCCCCCGGGGATGGCTACACCTTC
CASSPPGDGYTF
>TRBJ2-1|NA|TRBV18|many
TGTGCCAGCTCAGCCCAGGGAAATGAGCAGTTCTTC
CASSAQGNEQFF
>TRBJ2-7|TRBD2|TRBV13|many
TGTGCCAGCAGCTTGGGGACTAGCTCCTACGAGCAGTACTTC
CASSLGTSSYEQYF
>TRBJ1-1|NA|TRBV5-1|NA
TGCGCCAGCAGCTTGGAACTGGGGAACACTGAAGCTTTCTTT
CASSLELGNTEAFF
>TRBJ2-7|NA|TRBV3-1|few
TGTGCCAGCAGCCAAGGGACACTTTCCTCCTACGAGCAGTACTTC
CASSQGTLSSYEQYF
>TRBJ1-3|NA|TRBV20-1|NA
TGCAGTGCTACACCCCGGGACCTATGGAACACCATATATTTT
CSATPRDLWNTIYF
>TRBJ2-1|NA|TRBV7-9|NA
TGTGCCAGCAGCTTAGGGTGGGGGGATAGGTACAATGAGCAGTTCTTC
CASSLGWGDRYNEQFF
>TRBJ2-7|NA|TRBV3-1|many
TGTGCCAGCAGCCAAGACCCGATTTACGAGCAGTACTTC
CASSQDPIYEQYF
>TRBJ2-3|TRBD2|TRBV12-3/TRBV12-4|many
TGTGCCAGCAGCCCACCGACTAGCGGGACAGATACGCAGTATTTT
CASSPPTSGTDTQYF
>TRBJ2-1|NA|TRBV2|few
TGTGCCAGCAGTGAACAGGCCATAGCCAAGGGGTCAATCGATGAGCAGTTCTTC
CASSEQAIAKGSIDEQFF
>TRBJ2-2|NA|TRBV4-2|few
TGTGCCAGCAGCCAAGAGGCAGGGGTCGCACCGAACACCGGGGAGCTGTTTTTT
CASSQEAGVAPNTGELFF
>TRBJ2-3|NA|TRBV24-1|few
TGTGCCACCAGTGATTCCATAGCGGCTATCACAGATACGCAGTATTTT
CATSDSIAAITDTQYF
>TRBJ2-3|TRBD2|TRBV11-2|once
TGTGCCAGCAGCTTAGAAAAGCGGGAGGCCGTCTCATATACGCAGTATTTT
CASSLEKREAVSYTQYF
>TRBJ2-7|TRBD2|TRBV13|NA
TGTGCCAGCAGCCAGGGGACTAGCCAGTACGAGCAGTACTTC
CASSQGTSQYEQYF
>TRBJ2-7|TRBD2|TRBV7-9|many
TGTGCCAGCTATAGCGGGAGGGACGAGCAGTACTTC
CASYSGRDEQYF
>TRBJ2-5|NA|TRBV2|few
TGTGCCAGCACGGGGGGCAGGGAGACCCAGTACTTC
CASTGGRETQYF
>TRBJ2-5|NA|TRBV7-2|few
TGTGCCAGCAGCACCTTTGCAGGGGACCAAGAGACCCAGTACTTC
CASSTFAGDQETQYF
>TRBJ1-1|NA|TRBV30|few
TGTGCCTGGAGTCCAGCCCCTGAAGCTTTCTTT
CAWSPAPEAFF